These 27 T cell receptor beta chains were sequenced from one sample in a study of shared clonotypes between healthy human individuals. Libraries were prepared by immunoSEQ multiplex PCR; TCRdb keeps only in-frame clonotypes and omits some of them. This table has around 1,000,000 clones, approximately 80% appearing once. Sequences were obtained from memory CD4+ T cells from PBMCs. Described subset: CD45RA-negative fraction. These receptors were taken from a man aged 18 to 29 in good health. Some clones in this sample may be carry-over from other donors' samples.

V is TRBV2 and J is TRBJ2-1, with a possible D match to TRBD2 (7 bases). The V and J ends lost 3 bases and 14 bases respectively, with 26 bases between them. The length of the CDR3 is 16 residues. Germline V gene data show CDR1 as SNHLY and CDR2 as FYNNEI. DNA for the CDR3: TGTGCCAGCAGTGAGTTTCTTCGCGGGAGATGGCCAGGGGAGTTCTTC. Residues: CASSEFLRGRWPGEFF. The full variable domain, in which reference TRBV2 and TRBJ2-1 provide the parts outside the CDR3, is EPEVTQTPSHQVTQMGQEVILRCVPISNHLYFYWYRQILGQKVEFLVSFYNNEISEKSEIFDDQFSVERPDGSNFTLKIRSTKLEDSAMYFCASSEFLRGRWPGEFFGPGTRLTVL.

The CDR3, as DNA: TGTGCCAGGACTAGCGGGAAGCCCAGGGAGACCCAGTACTTC. Protein product: CARTSGKPRETQYF. This chain links TRBV6-4 with TRBJ2-5, with 11 positions matching TRBD2. V lost 9 bases and J lost 5; bases outside the gene matches: 8. The CDR3 has 14 residues. Germline V lookup: CDR1 MRHNA, CDR2 SNTAGT.

DNA for the CDR3: TGTGCCAGCAGCGTAGAGTTCGGGGGTCGGACAGATACGCAGTATTTT. It translates to CASSVEFGGRTDTQYF. The rearrangement links TRBV9 to TRBJ2-3, with D tentatively TRBD2 (6 bases). Trimming took off 0 bases at V and 3 bases at J, with 14 bases between the two ends. From germline, CDR1 is SGDLS and CDR2 YYNGEE. The length of the CDR3 is 16 residues.

The CDR3 protein is CASSQRGTDTQYF. CDR3 nucleotide sequence: TGTGCCAGCAGCCAGCGGGGCACAGATACGCAGTATTTT. V usage is TRBV4-2 and J usage is TRBJ2-3, with D perhaps matching TRBD2 (5 bases). The ends were cut back, 3 bases at V and 1 base at J, with 5 bases in the middle. The CDR3 consists of 13 residues. Germline CDR1 reads LGHNA; CDR2 reads YNFKEQ.

J is TRBJ2-5 and V is TRBV10-3; D is possibly TRBD1 (6 bases). Between the trimmed V and J ends, which lost 5 bases and 1 base, there was a span of 17 bases. The germline V gene encodes CDR1 ENHRY and CDR2 SYGVKD. The CDR3 sequence is 16 residues long. Here the CDR3 reads CAISQRQEYAQETQYF. The CDR3 bases are TGTGCCATCAGTCAGAGACAGGAGTACGCCCAAGAGACCCAGTACTTC.

V gene TRBV5-1 combines with J gene TRBJ1-2, with 10 bases fitting TRBD1. The CDR3 is 14 residues long. With 4 bases clipped from V and 7 bases from J, the junction kept 7 bases outside the gene matches. Germline CDR1 reads SGHRS; CDR2 reads YFSETQ. In DNA form, the CDR3 reads TGCGCCAGCAGCGGCGGACAGGGGGTGGGTGGCTACACCTTC. Its translation is CASSGGQGVGGYTF.

The V and J genes are TRBV7-9 and TRBJ2-5; TRBD2 is a possible D gene (5 bases). The V end lost 1 base, the J end lost 5 bases, and 14 bases lay between the germline ends. CDR3 size: 15 residues. CDR1 SEHNR and CDR2 FQNEAQ come from the germline V gene (reference sequence). CDR3 nucleotide sequence: TGTGCCAGCAGCTTAGAAAGCGGAGGCCTCGAGACCCAGTACTTC. This sequence encodes CASSLESGGLETQYF.

V is TRBV5-4 and J is TRBJ2-2, with 10 bases that match TRBD2. The CDR3 spans 17 residues. Looked up from germline, CDR1 is SGHNT and CDR2 is YYREEE (reference sequence). The trim removed 5 bases at V and 6 bases at J, leaving 13 bases unmatched. CDR3 coding DNA: TGTGCCAGCAGGCTCTCAACTAGCGGGACTCCATCCGGGGAGCTGTTTTTT. Amino acid sequence: CASRLSTSGTPSGELFF.

This rearrangement joins TRBV14 to TRBJ2-5; no definite D call. The CDR3 has 13 amino acids. Germline V CDR1 and CDR2: SGHDN, FVKESK. Trimming removed 4 bases from V and 4 bases from J, with 10 bases in between. CDR3 residues: CASSPYPSETQYF. The CDR3 DNA reads as TGTGCCAGCAGCCCCTATCCCTCAGAGACCCAGTACTTC.

This chain links TRBV9 with TRBJ2-7; 7 positions agree with TRBD1. This CDR3 region has 14 residues. Per the germline V gene, CDR1 is SGDLS and CDR2 is YYNGEE. J was trimmed by 5 bases and V by 4 bases; bases with no gene match: 9. Here the CDR3 DNA reads TGTGCCAGCAGCCCCGACAGGGCTTATAACGAGCAGTACTTC. Translation gives CASSPDRAYNEQYF.

A few counts support this clone. The chain combines TRBV7-9 with TRBJ2-1, with 9 bases aligning to TRBD2. The CDR3 runs 14 residues. Per the germline V gene, CDR1 is SEHNR and CDR2 is FQNEAQ (reference sequence). The trim removed 2 bases at V and 9 bases at J, leaving 5 bases unmatched. The chain's CDR3 is CASSLFAGGGEQFF. In DNA form, the CDR3 reads TGTGCCAGCAGCTTATTCGCGGGAGGGGGTGAGCAGTTCTTC.

The rearrangement uses TRBV11-3 and TRBJ2-4, with TRBD2 as a possible D gene (6 bases). The CDR3 is 14 amino acids. The V and J ends lost 5 bases and 10 bases respectively, with 18 bases between them. Looked up from germline, CDR1 is SGHNT and CDR2 is YENEEA. The CDR3 DNA is TGTGCCAGCAGCCCCGGGACTCAGACACCGATTCAGTACTTC. Translation: CASSPGTQTPIQYF.

This chain joins TRBV4-2 and TRBJ2-1, with 14 bases fitting TRBD2. This CDR3 spans 19 amino acids. Germline V gives CDR1 LGHNA, CDR2 YNFKEQ. V gave up 4 bases and J gave up 1 base; unmatched junction bases: 9. The CDR3: CASSLTGTSGSTSYNEQFF. The CDR3 region has the DNA TGTGCCAGCAGCCTTACCGGGACTAGCGGGAGTACGTCCTACAATGAGCAGTTCTTC.

This rearrangement joins TRBV15 to TRBJ2-7; D is undetermined. Per germline, CDR1 LNHNV and CDR2 YYDKDF (reference sequence). The CDR3 spans 14 residues. V was shortened by 0 bases and J by 7 bases, with 13 bases between the two germline ends. The DNA of the CDR3 is TGTGCCACCAGCAGAGACACCCAATTCGTAGAGCAGTACTTC. Protein product: CATSRDTQFVEQYF.

On this clone itself: The sample has other DNA sequences that encode this CDR3 too. V and J are TRBV6-6 and TRBJ2-7; 12 bases map to TRBD1. The CDR3 runs 14 residues. J was trimmed by 5 bases and V by 4 bases; bases with no gene match: 3. CDR1 and CDR2 from the germline V gene are MNHNY and SVGAGI (reference sequence). CDR3 coding DNA: TGTGCCAGCAGTTCCCGGGACAGGGGGCACGAGCAGTACTTC. Translation gives CASSSRDRGHEQYF.

The chain has TRBV29-1 and TRBJ1-2; D not resolved. V lost 4 bases, J lost 5 bases, and 14 bases lay in between. CDR3 length: 13 amino acids. Germline assignment: CDR1 SQVTM and CDR2 ANQGSEA. CDR3 region: CSVAQEATYGYTF. DNA of the CDR3: TGCAGCGTTGCCCAGGAGGCCACATATGGCTACACCTTC. The entire variable domain, with the rest obtained from reference TRBV29-1 and TRBJ1-2, is as follows: SAVISQKPSRDICQRGTSLTIQCQVDSQVTMMFWYRQQPGQSLTLIATANQGSEATYESGFVIDKFPISRPNLTFSTLTVSNMSPEDSSIYLCSVAQEATYGYTFGSGTRLTVV.

The rearrangement links TRBV7-3 to TRBJ2-6, with 8 positions matching TRBD2. Trimming at V came to 5 bases and at J to 0 bases, leaving 6 bases not matched to a gene. Germline V lookup: CDR1 SGHTA, CDR2 FQGTGA. CDR3 length equals 17 residues. CDR3 sequence reads: CASSRLATYSGANVLTF. The CDR3 coding sequence is TGTGCCAGCAGCAGACTAGCGACCTACTCTGGGGCCAACGTCCTGACTTTC.

The chain joins TRBV5-4 to TRBJ1-5; D remains unclear. Germline CDR1 and CDR2: SGHNT and YYREEE (reference sequence). V gave up 0 bases and J gave up 4 bases, with 11 bases separating them. The CDR3 is 15 amino acids. The CDR3 nucleotides read TGTGCCAGCAGCTTGGGCGGCAGGATGAATCAGCCCCAGCATTTT. Protein: CASSLGGRMNQPQHF.

The chain uses TRBV6-1 and TRBJ2-3; TRBD2 matches 8 bases. Trimming removed 6 bases from V and 1 base from J; junction bases left unmatched: 3. Germline-derived CDR1 and CDR2 are MNHNS and SASEGT. There are 14 residues in the CDR3. DNA for the CDR3: TGTGCCAGCAGCTTGACTAGCGGCACAGATACGCAGTATTTT. As protein: CASSLTSGTDTQYF.

V usage is TRBV25-1 and J usage is TRBJ2-3; D is ambiguous. V was trimmed by 3 bases and J by 1 base, leaving 8 bases between them. The CDR3 loop spans 14 amino acids. The germline V gene has CDR1 MGHDK and CDR2 SYGVNS. The CDR3 loop is CASSDPVGTDTQYF. Written as DNA, the CDR3 is TGTGCCAGCAGTGACCCTGTGGGCACAGATACGCAGTATTTT.

The V gene is TRBV7-2, the J gene TRBJ2-7, with 8 bases fitting TRBD2. CDR1 is SGHTA and CDR2 is FQGNSA in the germline V gene. Trimming cost V 5 bases and J 4 bases; bases outside gene matches: 10. The CDR3 is made up of 15 amino acids. This chain's CDR3 is CASSRTGGARYEQYF. DNA for the CDR3: TGTGCCAGCAGCCGCACGGGGGGGGCGCGGTACGAGCAGTACTTC.

V gene TRBV7-3 combines with J gene TRBJ2-5, with D perhaps TRBD2 (5 bases). CDR1 is SGHTA, CDR2 FQGTGA, per germline. This CDR3 has 16 residues. Trimming took 5 bases from V and 4 from J, leaving 20 bases between them. CDR3 protein: CASSLESGIRVETQYF. The CDR3 nucleotides are TGTGCCAGCAGCCTGGAATCGGGGATTCGGGTAGAGACCCAGTACTTC.

The rearrangement joins TRBV27 to TRBJ1-1, with 7 bases aligning to TRBD1. The CDR3 length is 14 residues. Germline CDR1 is MNHEY and CDR2 is SMNVEV (reference sequence). Trimming at V came to 5 bases and at J to 1 base, leaving 4 bases not matched to a gene. CDR3 sequence reads: CASSRDSGNTEAFF. In nucleotides, the CDR3 is TGTGCCAGCAGTAGGGACAGTGGGAACACTGAAGCTTTCTTT.

The chain recombines TRBV6-5 with TRBJ2-7; D gene ambiguous. Trimming pared 5 bases from V and 5 bases from J, leaving 16 bases between. Germline values: CDR1 MNHEY, CDR2 SVGAGI. CDR3 length equals 14 residues. In DNA form, the CDR3 reads TGTGCCAGCAGTGCCAACAGCCTTGGGGACGAGCAGTACTTC. Residues: CASSANSLGDEQYF.

The rearrangement uses TRBV27 and TRBJ1-2; possibly TRBD1 for D (6 bases). Germline values: CDR1 MNHEY, CDR2 SMNVEV (reference sequence). The length of the CDR3 is 13 residues. Deletions cut 3 bases from V and 5 bases from J, with 10 bases between. CDR3 in amino acids: CASSFVGGYGYTF. The CDR3 DNA sequence: TGTGCCAGCAGTTTCGTAGGGGGATATGGCTACACCTTC.

V gene TRBV9 combines with J gene TRBJ2-1; D call uncertain. The germline V gene has CDR1 SGDLS and CDR2 YYNGEE. The ends were cut back, 4 bases at V and 1 base at J, with 15 bases in the middle. The CDR3 is 16 amino acids. The CDR3 loop reads CASSITDGVSYNEQFF. In DNA, the CDR3 is TGTGCCAGCAGCATAACCGATGGGGTTTCCTACAATGAGCAGTTCTTC.

CDR3 loop: CASSRTGGGTQYF. DNA for the CDR3: TGTGCCAGCAGCCGGACAGGGGGCGGTACGCAGTATTTT. The J gene is TRBJ2-3, the V gene TRBV27; 11 bases are a match to TRBD1. The length of the CDR3 is 13 residues. Germline V lookup: CDR1 MNHEY, CDR2 SMNVEV (reference sequence). With 6 bases clipped from V and 8 bases from J, the junction kept 4 bases outside the gene matches.